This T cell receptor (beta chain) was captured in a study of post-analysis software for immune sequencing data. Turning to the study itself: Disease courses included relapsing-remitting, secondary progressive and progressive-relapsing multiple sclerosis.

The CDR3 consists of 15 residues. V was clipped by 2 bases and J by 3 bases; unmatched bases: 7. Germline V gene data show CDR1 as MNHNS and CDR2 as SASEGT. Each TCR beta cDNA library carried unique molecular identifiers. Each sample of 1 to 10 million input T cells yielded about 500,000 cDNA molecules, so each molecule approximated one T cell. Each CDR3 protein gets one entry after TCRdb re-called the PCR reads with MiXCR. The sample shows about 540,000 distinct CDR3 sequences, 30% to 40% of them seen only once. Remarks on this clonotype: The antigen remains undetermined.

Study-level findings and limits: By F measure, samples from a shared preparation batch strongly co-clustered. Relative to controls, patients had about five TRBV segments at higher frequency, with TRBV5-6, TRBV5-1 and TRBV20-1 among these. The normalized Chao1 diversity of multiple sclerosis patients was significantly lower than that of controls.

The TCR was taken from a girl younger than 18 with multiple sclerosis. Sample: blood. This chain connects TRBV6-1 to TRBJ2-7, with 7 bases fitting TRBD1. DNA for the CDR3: TGTGCCAGCAGTGAATTTATGGGACAGAGCTACGAGCAGTACTTC. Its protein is CASSEFMGQSYEQYF.